This T cell receptor beta chain derives from a study of T cells in Graves' hyperthyroidism and ophthalmopathy. Germline V gene sequence: CDR1 LNHNV, CDR2 YYDKDF (reference sequence). The CDR3 contains 15 residues. V was clipped by 1 base and J by 0 bases, with 6 bases between them. RNA transcripts gave rise to amplified TCR beta CDR3 regions. The primer set for the first-round RT-PCR of the TCR CDR3 was HTBI. TCRdb reanalysed the multiplex PCR reads using MiXCR and keeps one entry per CDR3 protein. The sample holds 110,000 to 150,000 distinct CDR3 sequences, about 20% seen once. The TCR sequence derives from a woman between 45 and 60 years old with Graves' hyperthyroidism that later progressed to Graves' ophthalmopathy. This rearrangement joins TRBV15 to TRBJ1-4, with D unclear. The source material was blood. The CDR3 sequence is CATSRVAATNEKLFF. CDR3 in DNA: TGTGCCACCAGCAGAGTAGCGGCAACTAATGAAAAACTGTTTTTT.